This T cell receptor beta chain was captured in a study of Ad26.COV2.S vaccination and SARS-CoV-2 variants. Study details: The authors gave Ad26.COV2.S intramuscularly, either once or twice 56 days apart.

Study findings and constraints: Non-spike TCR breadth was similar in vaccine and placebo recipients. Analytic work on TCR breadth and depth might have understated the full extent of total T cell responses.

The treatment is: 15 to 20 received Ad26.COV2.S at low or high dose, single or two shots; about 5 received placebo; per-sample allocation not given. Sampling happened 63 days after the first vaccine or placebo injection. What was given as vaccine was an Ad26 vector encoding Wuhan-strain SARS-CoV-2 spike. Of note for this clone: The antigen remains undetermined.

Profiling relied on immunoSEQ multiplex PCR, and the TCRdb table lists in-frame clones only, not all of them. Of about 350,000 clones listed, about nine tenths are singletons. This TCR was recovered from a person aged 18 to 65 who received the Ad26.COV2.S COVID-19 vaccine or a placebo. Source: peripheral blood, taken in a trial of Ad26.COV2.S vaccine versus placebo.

CDR3 amino acids: CASSLSAGTVNTEAFF. CDR3 bases: TGTGCCAGCAGCTTATCGGCCGGGACAGTGAACACTGAAGCTTTCTTT. V usage is TRBV7-2 and J usage is TRBJ1-1, with 7 bases matching TRBD1. This CDR3 is 16 amino acids long. The ends lost 2 bases at V and 0 bases at J; junction bases unmatched: 6. Germline V gives CDR1 SGHTA, CDR2 FQGNSA.